Following are 2 T cell receptor beta chains from one sample sequenced in a study of OX40 agonist ivuxolimab in advanced cancers. Method: immunoSEQ multiplex PCR; TCRdb's copy keeps in-frame clones and lacks some. Among some 30,000 clones listed, approximately 84% were seen once. Sequenced here: CD4+ or CD8+ T cells sorted from blood, sampled in a trial of the OX40 agonist ivuxolimab. The source is an adult with an advanced solid tumor such as melanoma, head and neck, liver or kidney cancer.

The chain employs TRBV6-4 and TRBJ2-1; maybe TRBD2 (7 bases). V was cut by 7 bases and J by 10 bases, with 23 bases left in between. This CDR3 region has 15 residues. Germline V lookup: CDR1 MRHNA, CDR2 SNTAGT. The CDR3 region is CASKALAGASGEQFF. CDR3 sequence (DNA): TGTGCCAGCAAGGCTTTGGCGGGGGCCTCCGGCGAGCAGTTCTTC.

V gene TRBV9 combines with J gene TRBJ2-1, with D possibly matching TRBD2 (6 bases). The CDR3 has 14 amino acids. V gave up 4 bases and J gave up 8 bases, with 16 bases separating them. The germline V gene encodes CDR1 SGDLS and CDR2 YYNGEE. The CDR3 region is CASSTWDSLDEQFF. The DNA of the CDR3 is TGTGCCAGCAGCACGTGGGACTCCCTAGATGAGCAGTTCTTC. The whole variable domain, filled in from reference TRBV9 and TRBJ2-1, reads DSGVTQTPKHLITATGQRVTLRCSPRSGDLSVYWYQQSLDQGLQFLIQYYNGEERAKGNILERFSAQQFPDLHSELNLSSLELGDSALYFCASSTWDSLDEQFFGPGTRLTVL.